A selection of T cell receptor beta chains follows, all from one sample in a study of blood T cell repertoires in COVID-19. Profiling relied on immunoSEQ multiplex PCR, and the TCRdb table lists in-frame clones only, not all of them. Here the sample spans 85,000 to 130,000 clones, about 82% being singletons. Sequenced: peripheral blood. Receptors originate from a man at least 80 years old with COVID-19, enrolled during active disease. CDR3s include the opening cysteine and the closing phenylalanine or tryptophan. A D gene is named only where the DNA matches it firmly. Clone size is not always given. Where it is, it says once, few, many or a class for expanded clones.

TRBD2,TRBJ2-3,TRBV2,-,15,TGTGCCAGAACTAGCGGGTGGCCTAGCACAGATACGCAGTATTTT,CARTSGWPSTDTQYF
TRBD2,TRBJ2-1,TRBV4-3,-,19,TGCGCCAGCAGCCAAGGTCTGATTGGTGGACTAGCGGGAGGTTATGAGCAGTTCTTC,CASSQGLIGGLAGGYEQFF
-,TRBJ2-7,TRBV2,few,16,TGTGCCAGCAGCGCGGTAGGCGGAGCAACTTCCTACGAGCAGTACTTC,CASSAVGGATSYEQYF
TRBD1,TRBJ2-1,TRBV6-4,-,16,TGTGCCAGCAGTCCAAGGACAGGACCTCCCTACAATGAGCAGTTCTTC,CASSPRTGPPYNEQFF
TRBD2,TRBJ2-7,TRBV5-1,-,16,TGCGCCAGCAGCTTGGCCGAGGTAGCGGGCACCTACGAGCAGTACTTC,CASSLAEVAGTYEQYF
-,TRBJ1-4,TRBV15,-,16,TGTGCCACGAACCACCCCCTACAGGGAGTCTCTGAAAAACTGTTTTTT,CATNHPLQGVSEKLFF
-,TRBJ1-1,TRBV2,few,14,TGTGCCAGCATTCCGTCCGGGGAAGACACTGAAGCTTTCTTT,CASIPSGEDTEAFF
-,TRBJ1-5,TRBV6-6,few,15,TGTGCCAGCACATTACGGGGTCAGATAGGTCAGCCCCAGCATTTT,CASTLRGQIGQPQHF
TRBD1,TRBJ1-4,TRBV9,-,14,TGTGCCAGCAGCTCAGGGACAGGGGTTGAAAAACTGTTTTTT,CASSSGTGVEKLFF
-,TRBJ2-1,TRBV7-2,-,13,TGTGCCAGCAGCGGGGCTAGATACAATGAGCAGTTCTTC,CASSGARYNEQFF
TRBD2,TRBJ2-2,TRBV7-3,few,17,TGTGCCAGCAGCTTACGGGCTAGCGGGGCCTACACCGGGGAGCTGTTTTTT,CASSLRASGAYTGELFF
TRBD1,TRBJ2-5,TRBV25-1,once,16,TGTGCCAGCAGTGCTCAACCGGGACAGGTTAAGGAGACCCAGTACTTC,CASSAQPGQVKETQYF
TRBD2,TRBJ2-4,TRBV29-1,-,14,TGCAGCGGAGCTAGCGGACTAGCCAAAAACATTCAGTACTTC,CSGASGLAKNIQYF
TRBD1,TRBJ2-2,TRBV11-2,-,15,TGTGCCAGCAGCCCCATCGCAGGGGGCATTGGGGAGCTGTTTTTT,CASSPIAGGIGELFF
TRBD1,TRBJ2-5,TRBV9,-,16,TGTGCCAGCAGCGCAGGGACAGGGGCTCGCCAAGAGACCCAGTACTTC,CASSAGTGARQETQYF
TRBD1,TRBJ1-2,TRBV7-2,-,16,TGTGCCAGCAGCCCGGGACAGGGAACGAACTTAGGTGGCTACACCTTC,CASSPGQGTNLGGYTF
-,TRBJ1-2,TRBV7-2,-,13,TGTGCCAGCAGCTTACCCTCTATTCTCGGCTACACCTTC,CASSLPSILGYTF
-,TRBJ2-7,TRBV25-1,-,12,TGTGCCAGCAGTGTGTCCAGTTACGAGCAGTACTTC,CASSVSSYEQYF
-,TRBJ1-1,TRBV28,-,15,TGTGCCAGCAGTTTACGGGGGGCCGCCGGGAGGCTAGCTTTCTTT,CASSLRGAAGRLAFF
TRBD1,TRBJ2-7,TRBV7-9,-,16,TGTGCCAGCAGCTCGGAAAGGGGACAGGGGGGCCACGAGCAGTACTTC,CASSSERGQGGHEQYF
-,TRBJ1-4,TRBV2,-,14,TGTGCCAGCAGTGAAAGCACAAGGTGGCAGGGACTGTTTTTT,CASSESTRWQGLFF
-,TRBJ1-1,TRBV5-4,few,13,TGTGCCAGCAGCTCACCGGGACTGTTTGAAGCTTTCTTT,CASSSPGLFEAFF
TRBD2,TRBJ2-7,TRBV5-1,-,15,TGCGCCAGCAGCTTAGCGACTAGCGGGAAGGGCGAGCAGTACTTC,CASSLATSGKGEQYF
TRBD2,TRBJ2-3,TRBV7-9,few,18,TGTGCCAGCAGCCCATTAGCGGGAGGGCCGTCTATCACAGATACGCAGTATTTT,CASSPLAGGPSITDTQYF
-,TRBJ1-6,TRBV18,-,14,TGTGCCAGCTCACCACTAGAGGTGAATTCACCCCTCCACTTT,CASSPLEVNSPLHF
TRBD1,TRBJ2-1,TRBV27,-,15,TGTGCCAGCAGTTTGAGAGGACAGGGACTCAATGAGCAGTTCTTC,CASSLRGQGLNEQFF
-,TRBJ2-2,TRBV4-1,-,15,TGCGCCAGCAGCGTTGAGGGGGACGGGACCGGGGAGCTGTTTTTT,CASSVEGDGTGELFF
-,TRBJ2-3,TRBV29-1,-,12,TGCAGCGTTGAAGACCACACAGATACGCAGTATTTT,CSVEDHTDTQYF
TRBD1,TRBJ2-7,TRBV6-2/TRBV6-3,-,13,TGTGCCAGCAGTTGGACAGGGGGGGACGAGCAGTACTTC,CASSWTGGDEQYF